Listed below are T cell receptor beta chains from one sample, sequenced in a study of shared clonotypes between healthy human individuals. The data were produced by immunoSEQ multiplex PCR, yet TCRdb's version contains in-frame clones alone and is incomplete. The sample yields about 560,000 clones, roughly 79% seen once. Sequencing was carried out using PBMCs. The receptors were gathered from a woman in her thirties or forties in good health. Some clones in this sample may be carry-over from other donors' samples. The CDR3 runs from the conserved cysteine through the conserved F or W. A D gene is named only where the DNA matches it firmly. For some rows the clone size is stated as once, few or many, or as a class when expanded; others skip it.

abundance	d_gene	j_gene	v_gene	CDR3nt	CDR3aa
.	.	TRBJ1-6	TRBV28	TGTGCCAGCACTCTTACGGGGGGGAATTCACCCCTCCACTTT	CASTLTGGNSPLHF
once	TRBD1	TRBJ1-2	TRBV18	TGTGCCAGCTCACCGGGACAGGGGAGTAACTATGGCTACACCTTC	CASSPGQGSNYGYTF
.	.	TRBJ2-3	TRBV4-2	TGTGCCAGCAGTCGGACAGCTAGCACAGATACGCAGTATTTT	CASSRTASTDTQYF
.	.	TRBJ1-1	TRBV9	TGTGCCAGCAGCACCAAGCAGGGGCTCCTCCTCGGCAACACTGAAGCTTTCTTT	CASSTKQGLLLGNTEAFF
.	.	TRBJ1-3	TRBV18	TGTGCCAGCTCACCAGCCTCTGGAAACACCATATATTTT	CASSPASGNTIYF
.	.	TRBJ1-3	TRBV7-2	TGTGCCAGCAGCCCTGGAAACACCATATATTTT	CASSPGNTIYF
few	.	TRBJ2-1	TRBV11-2	TGTGCCAGCAGCTTCTCGGCCGCTACTCCCAATGAGCAGTTCTTC	CASSFSAATPNEQFF
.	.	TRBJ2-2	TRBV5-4	TGTGCCAGCAGCGGTGACCAGACCGGGGAGCTGTTTTTT	CASSGDQTGELFF
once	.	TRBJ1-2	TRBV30	TGTGCCTGGAGTGTGGCGGGATCGTTAAGCTACACCTTC	CAWSVAGSLSYTF
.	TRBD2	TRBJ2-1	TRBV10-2	TGCGCCACATACACTAGCGAAACCTACAATGAGCAGTTCTTC	CATYTSETYNEQFF
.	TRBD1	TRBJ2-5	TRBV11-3	TGTGCCAGCAGCTTAGGGACAGGAAGGGACCAAGAGACCCAGTACTTC	CASSLGTGRDQETQYF
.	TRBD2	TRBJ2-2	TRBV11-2	TGTGCCAGCAGCCAGGGGACTAGCGGGTGGGGGACCGGGGAGCTGTTTTTT	CASSQGTSGWGTGELFF
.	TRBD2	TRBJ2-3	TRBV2	TGTGCCAGCAGGGCGGGAGTAATCACAGATACGCAGTATTTT	CASRAGVITDTQYF
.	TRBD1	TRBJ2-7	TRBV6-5	TGTGCCAGCAGTTACTCGACTCCCGGGACAGGGTACGAGCAGTACTTC	CASSYSTPGTGYEQYF
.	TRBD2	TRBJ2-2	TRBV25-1	TGTGCCAGCAGTGAAACGGGAGCGGGAGGGGGTACCGGGGAGCTGTTTTTT	CASSETGAGGGTGELFF
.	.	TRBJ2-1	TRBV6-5	TGTGCCAGCAGTTCGGGAGCCCCGGCGAACGGCGATGAGCAGTTCTTC	CASSSGAPANGDEQFF
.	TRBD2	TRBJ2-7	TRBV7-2	TGTGCCAGCAGCCGGGGACTAGCGAGCGAGCAGTACTTC	CASSRGLASEQYF
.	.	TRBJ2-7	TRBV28	TGTGCCAGCAGTTTGACGACCAGGACCTACGAGCAGTACTTC	CASSLTTRTYEQYF
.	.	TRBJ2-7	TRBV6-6	TGTGCCAGCAGTTACTCCAGGGAGCTCGAGCAGTACTTC	CASSYSRELEQYF
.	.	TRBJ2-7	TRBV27	TGTGCCAGCAGCCGGGACGGGGGCTACGAGCAGTACTTC	CASSRDGGYEQYF
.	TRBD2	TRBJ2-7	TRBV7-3	TGTGCCAGCAGCTCGGGACTAGCGGGTCATCAGTACTTC	CASSSGLAGHQYF
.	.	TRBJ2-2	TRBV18	TGTGCCAGCTCGGCAGGGTCGAACACCGGGGAGCTGTTTTTT	CASSAGSNTGELFF
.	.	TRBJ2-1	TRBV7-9	TGTGCCAGCAGCTTAGTACTAGCTCACAATGAGCAGTTCTTC	CASSLVLAHNEQFF
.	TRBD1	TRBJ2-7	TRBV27	TGTGCCTTCCGACAGGGGGCGAGACACGAGCAGTACTTC	CAFRQGARHEQYF
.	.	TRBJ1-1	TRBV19	TGTGCCAGTAGTATGGGAGGGCTCGTGAACACTGAAGCTTTCTTT	CASSMGGLVNTEAFF
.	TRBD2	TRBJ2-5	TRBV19	TGTGCCAGTAGTATCCAACCCAGCGGGAGGGCCGGGGAGACCCAGTACTTC	CASSIQPSGRAGETQYF
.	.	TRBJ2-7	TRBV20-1	TGCAGTGCCCTAGGAGAGGACGAGCTGTACTTC	CSALGEDELYF
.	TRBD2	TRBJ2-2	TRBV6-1	TGTGCCAGCAGTGAAACGGGAGGGCCCACCGGGGAGCTGTTTTTT	CASSETGGPTGELFF
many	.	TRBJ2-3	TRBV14	TGTGCCAGCAGGGGGGCAGATACGCAGTATTTT	CASRGADTQYF
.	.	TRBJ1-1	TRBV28	TGTGCCAGCAGCCCGGCAGCGAACACTGAAGCTTTCTTT	CASSPAANTEAFF
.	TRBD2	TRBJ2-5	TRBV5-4	TGTGCCAGCAGCCCGGGGACTAGCGGGAGTTGGTCAGAGACCCAGTACTTC	CASSPGTSGSWSETQYF
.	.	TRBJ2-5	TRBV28	TGTGCCATCGTAGGACAGAACCAAGAGACCCAGTACTTC	CAIVGQNQETQYF
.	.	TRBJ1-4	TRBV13	TGTGCCAGCAGCTTAGGCATAACCGGGACATTAAGTGAAAAACTGTTTTTT	CASSLGITGTLSEKLFF
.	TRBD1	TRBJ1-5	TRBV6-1	TGTGCCAGCATCCAGGGGGGGTTTGGTCAGCCCCAGCATTTT	CASIQGGFGQPQHF
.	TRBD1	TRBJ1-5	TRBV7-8	TGTGCCAGCAGCGCGGCCGGACAGGGGGGCAATCAGCCCCAGCATTTT	CASSAAGQGGNQPQHF
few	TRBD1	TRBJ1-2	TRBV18	TGTGCCAGCTCACCGACAGGGGACTATGGCTACACCTTC	CASSPTGDYGYTF
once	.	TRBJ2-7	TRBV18	TGTGCCAGCTCCCCCGGGACCGGCGGCGAGCAGTACTTC	CASSPGTGGEQYF
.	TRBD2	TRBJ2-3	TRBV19	TGTGCCAGTAGGCTAGCGGGTTTCACAGATACGCAGTATTTT	CASRLAGFTDTQYF
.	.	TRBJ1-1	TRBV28	TGTGCCAGCAGTTTACAGGGGCTCGGGAACACTGAAGCTTTCTTT	CASSLQGLGNTEAFF
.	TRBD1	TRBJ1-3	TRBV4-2	TGTGCCAGCAGCCAAGGCCGGGACAGCGGAAACACCATATATTTT	CASSQGRDSGNTIYF
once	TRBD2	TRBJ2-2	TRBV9	TGTGCCAGCAGCGTAGAGGCGGGAGGGCCCTATGACGGGGAGCTGTTTTTT	CASSVEAGGPYDGELFF
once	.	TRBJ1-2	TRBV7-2	TGTGCCAGCAGCCCATTCGAGGACTCTAACTATGGCTACACCTTC	CASSPFEDSNYGYTF
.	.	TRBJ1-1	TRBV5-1	TGCGCCAGCAGCATGGAGGCGACGGCAATCGGAGCTTTCTTT	CASSMEATAIGAFF
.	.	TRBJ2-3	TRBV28	TGTGCCAGCAGTTCAGGTAGCGCTAGCACAGATACGCAGTATTTT	CASSSGSASTDTQYF
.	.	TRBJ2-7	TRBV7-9	TGTGCCAGCAGATCACAGGCACCCTCCTACGAGCAGTACTTC	CASRSQAPSYEQYF
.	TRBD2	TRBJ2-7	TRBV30	TGTGCCTGGAGTGTACTTCCGGGTAGCGGGACCTTCTACGAGCAGTACTTC	CAWSVLPGSGTFYEQYF
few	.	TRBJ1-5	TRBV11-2	TGTGCCAGCAGCTTAGGGGCGACAGAAGATCAGCCCCAGCATTTT	CASSLGATEDQPQHF
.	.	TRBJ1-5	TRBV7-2	TGTGCCAGCAGCTTAGCCAATCAGCCCCAGCATTTT	CASSLANQPQHF
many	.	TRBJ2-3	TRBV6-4	TGTGCCAGCAGTGACTCAGGGGAGTCAGATACGCAGTATTTT	CASSDSGESDTQYF
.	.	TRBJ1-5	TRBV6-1	TGTGCCAGCAGAAACAACCCCCCTCAGCCCCAGCATTTT	CASRNNPPQPQHF
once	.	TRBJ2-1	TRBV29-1	TGCAGCGTTGAAGGAGCGGACGACAATGAGCAGTTCTTC	CSVEGADDNEQFF
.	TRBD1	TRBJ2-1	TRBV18	TGTGCCAGCTCAACGACAGGGCGTTACAATGAGCAGTTCTTC	CASSTTGRYNEQFF
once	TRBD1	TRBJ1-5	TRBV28	TGTGCCAGCAGTTCAGGGACAGGGGGGGGTAGCAATCAGCCCCAGCATTTT	CASSSGTGGGSNQPQHF